The rows below give T cell receptor beta chains drawn from one sample of a study of regulatory T cells in long-lasting Graves disease. TCRdb re-called the multiplex PCR reads with MiXCR, one entry per CDR3 protein. The table includes hundreds of thousands of distinct CDR3 sequences, less than 25% detected once. The sequenced sample was peripheral blood mononuclear cells (PBMCs), obtained when the disease was refractory, from a patient treated with antithyroid drugs. The receptors here all came from a female donor with Graves disease. Both conserved end residues are part of each CDR3. D genes are given only for firm matches. Clone size is not always given. Where it is, it says once, few, many or a class for expanded clones.

j_call v_call clone_size d_call cdr3_aa cdr3_nt
TRBJ2-6 TRBV19 . . CASSIGTVGANVLTF TGTGCCAGTAGTATCGGGACCGTTGGGGCCAACGTCCTGACTTTC
TRBJ2-1 TRBV19 . TRBD2 CASSFGRLNEQFF TGTGCCAGTAGTTTCGGGAGGCTCAATGAGCAGTTCTTC
TRBJ1-1 TRBV7-3 many . CASSYGQPNTEAFF TGTGCCAGCAGTTATGGTCAGCCGAACACTGAAGCTTTCTTT
TRBJ1-4 TRBV6-9 . . CASSYSLGTNEKLFF TGTGCCAGCAGTTACTCTCTGGGAACTAATGAAAAACTGTTTTTT
TRBJ2-2 TRBV6-6 . TRBD2 CASSYSVAGGPSGELFF TGTGCCAGCAGTTACTCGGTAGCGGGAGGGCCGTCCGGGGAGCTGTTTTTT
TRBJ1-3 TRBV9 . . CASNQFPGNTIYF TGTGCCAGCAACCAATTCCCCGGAAACACCATATATTTT
TRBJ2-7 TRBV28 many TRBD2 CASSLLAEADEQYF TGTGCCAGCAGTTTACTAGCGGAGGCCGACGAGCAGTACTTC
TRBJ1-4 TRBV6-5 few . CASSYSNAGGEKLFF TGTGCCAGCAGTTACTCGAACGCTGGTGGAGAAAAACTGTTTTTT
TRBJ1-1 TRBV11-2 many . CASSLVTGLNTEAFF TGTGCCAGCAGCTTAGTTACAGGCTTGAACACTGAAGCTTTCTTT
TRBJ1-2 TRBV28 many . CASSNPQGYYGYTF TGTGCCAGCAGTAACCCACAGGGCTACTATGGCTACACCTTC
TRBJ1-4 TRBV28 many . CASSLGHQDLEKLFF TGTGCCAGCAGTTTAGGTCATCAAGATCTCGAAAAACTGTTTTTT
TRBJ1-2 TRBV7-9 . . CASSPRKGDSYGYTF TGTGCCAGCAGCCCGAGAAAGGGCGACAGCTATGGCTACACCTTC
TRBJ2-7 TRBV5-4 . TRBD2 CASSSGTTTYEQYF TGTGCCAGCAGCTCCGGGACTACCACCTACGAGCAGTACTTC
TRBJ1-1 TRBV28 many . CASSLRSFGGRGEAFF TGTGCCAGCAGTTTGAGGTCCTTCGGGGGGCGTGGTGAAGCTTTCTTT
TRBJ2-7 TRBV7-9 . TRBD2 CASSSPGTSRAYEQYF TGTGCCAGCAGCTCCCCCGGGACTAGCCGAGCCTACGAGCAGTACTTC
TRBJ2-7 TRBV29-1 . TRBD1 CSVYLGGTGVGEQYF TGCAGCGTTTATCTTGGCGGGACAGGGGTGGGCGAGCAGTACTTC
TRBJ1-3 TRBV28 . . CASSAQAVGNTIYF TGTGCCAGCAGTGCCCAGGCTGTTGGAAACACCATATATTTT
TRBJ2-3 TRBV10-3 . . CAIGVSLDTDTQYF TGTGCCATCGGAGTTTCCCTAGACACAGATACGCAGTATTTT
TRBJ2-7 TRBV3-1 . TRBD1 CASSQLAQGATYEQYF TGTGCCAGCAGCCAGCTCGCCCAGGGGGCCACCTACGAGCAGTACTTC
TRBJ1-1 TRBV6-1 few . CASSPGLSNTEAFF TGTGCCAGCAGTCCGGGACTGTCGAACACTGAAGCTTTCTTT
TRBJ1-1 TRBV7-2 many TRBD1 CASRVGTGGTEAFF TGTGCCAGCAGGGTTGGGACAGGGGGGACTGAAGCTTTCTTT
TRBJ2-7 TRBV7-6 few . CASSLAGQDGNYEQYF TGTGCCAGCAGCTTAGCAGGGCAGGACGGGAATTACGAGCAGTACTTC
TRBJ1-5 TRBV14 . . CASSLYGGGSNQPQHF TGTGCCAGCAGCCTATATGGGGGGGGAAGCAATCAGCCCCAGCATTTT
TRBJ2-1 TRBV7-3 . . CASSLTPDNEQFF TGTGCCAGCAGCTTAACTCCGGACAATGAGCAGTTCTTC
TRBJ1-5 TRBV20-1 many TRBD1 CSARVTGVGDQPQHF TGCAGTGCTAGAGTGACAGGGGTAGGGGATCAGCCCCAGCATTTT